The TCR beta chain under discussion was sequenced for a study of CD4 T cells in relation to SARS-CoV-2 and coronaviruses. Produced via immunoSEQ multiplex PCR; TCRdb's table is partial and in-frame only. The table shows roughly 25,000 clones, with about 73% occurring only once. V lost 2 bases to trimming and J lost 1 base, with 11 bases between them. Germline V gene data show CDR1 as SNHLY and CDR2 as FYNNEI. This CDR3 comprises 15 residues. Before the COVID-19 pandemic, during about 2011-2019, CD4+ T cells were taken from unexposed donors. Isolation of CD4+ T cells took place after 10 days in culture. As cell numbers allowed, unexposed-donor CD4+ T cells faced SARS-CoV-2 S/N and four cold-coronavirus spikes. As regards this clone: What it binds is unknown.

The gene calls are TRBV2 and TRBJ2-5, with D unclear. The receptor was isolated from a human donor in good health. The sample comprised CD4+ T cells from PBMCs, cultured in vitro. The CDR3 here is CASSERRHFQETQYF. The CDR3, as DNA: TGTGCCAGCAGTGAACGACGGCACTTCCAAGAGACCCAGTACTTC.